The rows below give T cell receptor beta chains drawn from one sample of a study of blood T cell repertoires in COVID-19. Data came from immunoSEQ multiplex PCR; TCRdb stores just in-frame clones and leaves some out. This sample yields about 330,000 clones, of which 88% are seen a single time; 4% belongs to the top ten. Material: peripheral blood. Receptors were obtained from a woman aged 50 to 60 with active or convalescent COVID-19. Each CDR3 is given with its conserved first and last residue. D genes are given only for firm matches. Size values are once, few and many counts, or a class for expanded clones, and some rows have none.

>TRBJ2-6|.|TRBV7-2|TRBD1
CASSRDSSGANVLTF
TGTGCCAGCAGCCGGGACAGCTCTGGGGCCAACGTCCTGACTTTC
>TRBJ1-1|once|TRBV4-3|.
CASSQASDSNTEAFF
TGCGCCAGCAGCCAAGCTTCGGACAGTAACACTGAAGCTTTCTTT
>TRBJ2-5|.|TRBV5-8|.
CASSPRGKETQYF
TGTGCCAGCAGCCCCAGGGGTAAAGAGACCCAGTACTTC
>TRBJ2-5|.|TRBV7-3|TRBD1
CASSFGPPGQGGQETQYF
TGTGCCAGCAGCTTTGGCCCGCCGGGACAGGGGGGCCAAGAGACCCAGTACTTC
>TRBJ1-2|.|TRBV10-3|.
CAISESQGNGYTF
TGTGCCATCAGTGAATCACAGGGAAATGGCTACACCTTC
>TRBJ2-1|once|TRBV19|.
CASTPMGSSYNEQFF
TGTGCCAGTACCCCCATGGGGAGCTCCTACAATGAGCAGTTCTTC
>TRBJ2-1|.|TRBV7-2|.
CASSLLSRAQGYNEQFF
TGTGCCAGCAGCTTACTTTCCAGGGCCCAAGGTTACAATGAGCAGTTCTTC
>TRBJ2-5|.|TRBV30|.
CAWSGRAETQYF
TGTGCCTGGAGTGGGAGGGCCGAGACCCAGTACTTC
>TRBJ2-7|.|TRBV29-1|.
CSVGGQYEQYF
TGCAGCGTTGGTGGACAGTACGAGCAGTACTTC
>TRBJ2-7|.|TRBV28|TRBD2
CASRPGLAGVYEQYF
TGTGCCAGCAGACCGGGACTAGCGGGAGTATACGAGCAGTACTTC
>TRBJ1-1|.|TRBV18|TRBD1
CASSPRGTDTEAFF
TGTGCCAGCTCACCACGGGGGACAGACACTGAAGCTTTCTTT
>TRBJ2-3|.|TRBV3-1/TRBV3-2|TRBD2
CASSRTGLAGGPTQYF
TGTGCCAGCAGCCGAACGGGACTAGCGGGGGGGCCTACGCAGTATTTT
>TRBJ2-2|.|TRBV7-6|.
CASSFGSSGLSGELFF
TGTGCCAGCAGCTTTGGCTCCAGCGGGCTCTCCGGGGAGCTGTTTTTT
>TRBJ1-2|.|TRBV7-3|TRBD1
CASSARGGLPNGYTF
TGTGCCAGCAGCGCCAGAGGGGGCCTCCCCAATGGCTACACCTTC
>TRBJ2-2|.|TRBV18|.
CAAGQTYTGELFF
TGTGCAGCAGGACAGACTTACACCGGGGAGCTGTTTTTT
>TRBJ1-5|.|TRBV19|.
CASSIDRIQPQHF
TGTGCCAGTAGTATAGATCGTATTCAGCCCCAGCATTTT
>TRBJ2-1|.|TRBV3-1/TRBV3-2|TRBD1
CASSQGGTGKNEQFF
TGTGCCAGCAGCCAAGGGGGGACAGGTAAAAATGAGCAGTTCTTC
>TRBJ1-2|.|TRBV5-8|TRBD1
CASSFGQGDGYTF
TGTGCCAGCAGCTTTGGACAGGGTGACGGCTACACCTTC
>TRBJ1-5|many|TRBV27|TRBD1
CASSKITTGTINQPQHF
TGTGCCAGCAGTAAAATAACGACAGGGACGATAAATCAGCCCCAGCATTTT
>TRBJ2-7|.|TRBV4-1|.
CASSQAGPLYSYEQYF
TGCGCCAGCAGCCAAGCAGGGCCCCTATACTCCTACGAGCAGTACTTC
>TRBJ1-4|.|TRBV6-6|.
CASSYQTPQGNEKLFF
TGTGCCAGCAGTTACCAAACCCCCCAGGGAAATGAAAAACTGTTTTTT
>TRBJ2-1|.|TRBV7-2|.
CASSLAGNGGYNEQFF
TGTGCCAGCAGCTTAGCGGGGAACGGAGGCTACAATGAGCAGTTCTTC
>TRBJ2-1|.|TRBV7-9|TRBD2
CASSLQREGEEQFF
TGTGCCAGCAGCTTGCAGCGGGAGGGCGAAGAGCAGTTCTTC
>TRBJ1-5|.|TRBV5-5|.
CASSPTTNQPQHF
TGTGCCAGCAGCCCGACAACTAATCAGCCCCAGCATTTT